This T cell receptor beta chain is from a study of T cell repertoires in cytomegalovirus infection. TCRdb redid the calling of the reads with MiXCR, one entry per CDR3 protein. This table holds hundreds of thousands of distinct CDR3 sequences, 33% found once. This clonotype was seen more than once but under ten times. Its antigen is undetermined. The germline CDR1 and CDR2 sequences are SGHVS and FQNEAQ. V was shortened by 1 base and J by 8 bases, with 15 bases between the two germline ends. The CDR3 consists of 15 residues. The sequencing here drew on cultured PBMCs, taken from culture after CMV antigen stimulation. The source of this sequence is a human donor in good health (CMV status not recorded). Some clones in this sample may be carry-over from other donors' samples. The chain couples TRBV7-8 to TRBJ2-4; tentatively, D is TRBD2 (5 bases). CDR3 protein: CASSLGLRIGDIQYF. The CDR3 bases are TGTGCCAGCAGCTTAGGACTACGTATCGGGGACATTCAGTACTTC.